This TCR beta chain is drawn from a study of OX40 agonist ivuxolimab in advanced cancers. Trimming took 2 bases from V and 5 from J, leaving 9 bases between them. The germline gives CDR1 SGHTA, CDR2 FQGNSA. This CDR3 has 13 amino acids. The data were produced by immunoSEQ multiplex PCR, yet TCRdb's version contains in-frame clones alone and is incomplete. The sample consists of about 48,000 clones, about four fifths of them appearing once. This clone appeared a single time. V is TRBV7-2 and J is TRBJ1-1; D gene unclear. This specimen consisted of CD4+ or CD8+ T cells sorted from blood, obtained in a trial of the OX40 agonist ivuxolimab. The source of this sequence is an adult with an advanced solid tumor such as melanoma, head and neck, liver or kidney cancer. This CDR3 reads CASSLTAGTEAFF. The CDR3 DNA reads as TGTGCCAGCAGCTTAACCGCAGGAACTGAAGCTTTCTTT.